The T cell receptor (beta chain) under discussion was sequenced for a study of T cells in Graves' hyperthyroidism and ophthalmopathy (dated by TCRdb to between 2018 and 2021). Regarding the research as a whole: Peripheral blood was collected at initial diagnosis, before any treatment. To identify TCR V-J signatures that set the groups apart, the researchers used a discovery cohort of 100 patients, made up of roughly 40 with Graves' ophthalmopathy and 57 with stable Graves' hyperthyroidism. Prospective prediction of ophthalmopathy was tested in an independent validation cohort of some 20 hyperthyroidism patients and around 16 patients who later progressed to ophthalmopathy. Once sampling was done, hyperthyroidism patients were given methimazole at a starting dose of 30 mg daily, whereas ophthalmopathy patients were given high-dose intravenous methylprednisolone. For training and testing, the approximately 97 patients in the discovery cohort were randomly divided in a 7:3 ratio. In addition, the study compared T-cell repertoires in thyroid tissue and in blood from about six Graves' hyperthyroidism patients. According to the paper, TCR Vbeta CDR3 sequencing was carried out on around 140 peripheral blood samples, which came from fewer than 50 ophthalmopathy, 75 to 80 hyperthyroidism and roughly 17 progressor patients. General conclusions and limits of the study: Sample size was not statistically predetermined, and blinding of investigators to group allocation was not performed. During validation, the model predicted progression to ophthalmopathy a median of about 6.5 months ahead of onset, with around 71% sensitivity and more than 72% specificity. Most expanded thyroid clonotypes (frequency above 0.001) were also detected in blood, suggesting blood repertoires may reflect thyroid immune responses. A 13 V-J signature model separated ophthalmopathy from stable hyperthyroidism, with 87.88% sensitivity and roughly 82% specificity in cross-validation and 80%/75% in testing.

Turning to this clonotype: This receptor's antigen is unknown. Base-call qualities are not available, and no considerably larger clone is one nucleotide away.

The CDR3, cysteine through phenylalanine, is 15 amino acids long. The entry retains the CDR3 DNA only, 45 bases that are in frame from base 1. Relative to germline, V is missing 2 bases and J is missing 8 bases, with 8 bases of the junction outside any gene match. Per the germline V gene, MNHEY is the CDR1 and SVGEGT is the CDR2. The TCR beta CDR3 regions were amplified from RNA transcripts. For the first round of RT-PCR on the TCR CDR3, the HTBI primer set was used together with the Qiagen OneStep RT-PCR kit. The libraries were constructed in a second round of multiplex PCR and then size-selected and purified. Sequencing of the libraries was done on an Illumina HiSeq2000 using paired-end 100 bp reads. The original methods were these. Raw data were processed with SOAPnuke, discarding reads with adapters, uncalled bases, mean Phred below 15, or no exact constant-primer or identifier match. High-quality paired reads were merged using COPE v1.2.5, and each unique nucleotide sequence was defined as a clonotype. MiTCR v1.1 was used to align the clonotypes against IMGT TRBV, TRBD and TRBJ reference segments. Analysis was restricted to V-J combinations with a frequency above 0.0001, which covered 98% to 99.2% of repertoires. A TCS score was defined as the ratio of F50 (clonal expansion) to E x V (chaos), with BLOSUM62-based TCRdist applied between CDR3 peptides within each V-J. Welch's t-statistics and random forest reduced fewer than 550 V-J features to fewer than 15, which were used in a naive Bayes classifier (R e1071). The public sequencing data were trimmed at Q25 with fastp and processed into clonotypes with MiXCR by TCRdb, which kept only in-frame beta chains. Rows are combined by CDR3 protein, so each entry shows the most common genes and DNA. These V and J calls are TCRdb output, not the study's own analysis. The sample records fewer than 800,000 distinct CDR3 sequences, roughly 15% of which are singletons. The ten largest account for under 10% of the sample.

Stable Graves' hyperthyroidism was defined as no progression to ophthalmopathy during 18 months of follow-up. Hyperthyroidism patients were newly diagnosed, had a disease duration of under 2 months, and were aged 18 to 65 years. The study excluded patients with uncontrolled infections, other autoimmune diseases, pregnancy or lactation. Diagnoses were based on clinical symptoms, serum thyroxine and TRAb, thyroid ultrasound and orbital computed tomography. PBMCs were separated from roughly 10 ml of fresh peripheral blood using Ficoll-Paque density gradient centrifugation. Total RNA was extracted using Trizol reagent, and RNA quality was assessed on an Agilent 2100 Bioanalyzer.

This TCR derives from a man in his late teens or twenties with Graves' hyperthyroidism. The sequence links TRBV6-2 or TRBV6-3 to TRBJ2-1; a stretch of 8 junction bases matches TRBD2. The sequenced sample was blood. CDR3 loop: CASSYAGGDSDEQFF. The DNA sequence is TGTGCCAGCAGTTACGCGGGAGGAGATTCGGATGAGCAGTTCTTC.